This is a list of T cell receptor beta chains from one sample in a study of cytomegalovirus exposure and HLA in healthy donors. Sequencing used immunoSEQ multiplex PCR; TCRdb keeps in-frame clones, though not all of them. Of approximately 150,000 clones in the sample, around four fifths were seen once. Sequenced input: PBMCs. The receptors here all came from a man aged 45-65 years in good health and CMV-seropositive. Both conserved end residues are part of each CDR3. A D gene is named only where the DNA matches it firmly. Expanded clones get a size class; other rows say once, few or many, or leave the size out.

v_gene	abundance	j_gene	d_gene	CDR3nt	CDR3aa
TRBV7-2	NA	TRBJ2-3	NA	TGTGCCAGCAGCTTATCCTCTTCTGGCACAGATACGCAGTATTTT	CASSLSSSGTDTQYF
TRBV27	once	TRBJ1-5	TRBD1	TGTGCCAGCAGTCTTGGGACAGGACCAAATCAGCCCCAGCATTTT	CASSLGTGPNQPQHF
TRBV5-4	NA	TRBJ2-3	TRBD2	TGTGCCAGCAGCTTGGCCTTTAGCGGGAGAGATACGCAGTATTTT	CASSLAFSGRDTQYF
TRBV28	NA	TRBJ2-7	TRBD2	TGTGCCAGCAGTCCAACGGGACTAGCGGGAGATCTCTGGTCCTACGAGCAGTACTTC	CASSPTGLAGDLWSYEQYF
TRBV6-5	NA	TRBJ2-1	NA	TGTGCCAGCAGTTCAAGACCGGGGAATGAGCAGTTCTTC	CASSSRPGNEQFF
TRBV5-6	NA	TRBJ2-3	TRBD2	TGTGCCAGCAGCATGACTAGCGGGGGGGCCCTAAGCACAGATACGCAGTATTTT	CASSMTSGGALSTDTQYF
TRBV27	NA	TRBJ2-1	NA	TGTGCCAGCAGTTTATCGTCTTCCAATGAGCAGTTCTTC	CASSLSSSNEQFF
TRBV7-9	NA	TRBJ2-7	TRBD2	TGTGCCAGCAGCTTCGGGGGGGCGGGCGAGCAGTACTTC	CASSFGGAGEQYF
TRBV4-1	few	TRBJ1-1	NA	TGCGCCAGCAGCCAGGATCCGGGCACTGAAGCTTTCTTT	CASSQDPGTEAFF
TRBV28	NA	TRBJ1-2	NA	TGTGCCAGCACTTTTGGGGGGAACTATGGCTACACCTTC	CASTFGGNYGYTF
TRBV2	NA	TRBJ1-1	NA	TGTGCCAGCAGTGAAGAGTCTCAGGCCGGGGGGACTGAAGCTTTCTTT	CASSEESQAGGTEAFF
TRBV27	few	TRBJ1-1	NA	TGTGCCAGCAGTTTAAGCAGGGACACTGAAGCTTTCTTT	CASSLSRDTEAFF
TRBV5-6	NA	TRBJ1-5	TRBD1	TGTGCCAGCAGCTTAGGACAGGCCAATCAGCCCCAGCATTTT	CASSLGQANQPQHF
TRBV6-1	NA	TRBJ1-6	TRBD1	TGTGCCAGCAGGAGGACAGGGGTCTCTTCACCCCTCCACTTT	CASRRTGVSSPLHF
TRBV7-3	NA	TRBJ1-1	TRBD1	TGTGCCAGCAGCTTAGGGACAGTAACCGAAGCTTTCTTT	CASSLGTVTEAFF
TRBV28	NA	TRBJ2-7	NA	TGTGCCAGCGAAACTACAGGGAAAGGGTACGAGCAGTACTTC	CASETTGKGYEQYF
TRBV18	NA	TRBJ2-7	NA	TGTGCCAGCTCACCAGGCGGATCCTACGAGCAGTACTTC	CASSPGGSYEQYF
TRBV7-6	NA	TRBJ1-6	NA	TGTGCCAGCAGCTTACAGGGGACTAATTCACCCCTCCACTTT	CASSLQGTNSPLHF
TRBV6-5	NA	TRBJ1-1	NA	TGTGCCAGCAGTTACTCGGGCAGGGCTGGAGAAGCTTTCTTT	CASSYSGRAGEAFF
TRBV6-4	NA	TRBJ1-1	NA	TGTGCCAGCAGACAGGCTACTAACACTGAAGCTTTCTTT	CASRQATNTEAFF
TRBV5-1	NA	TRBJ2-2	NA	TGCGCCAGCAGCCCGGGTGCAAATGGGAACACCGGGGAGCTGTTTTTT	CASSPGANGNTGELFF
TRBV7-8	few	TRBJ2-5	TRBD2	TGTGCCAGCAGCTTACAAAGCGGGAACCAAGAGACCCAGTACTTC	CASSLQSGNQETQYF
TRBV5-1	few	TRBJ1-1	TRBD1	TGCGCCAGCAGCCCCAGGGACAGGGAAGGAAACACTGAAGCTTTCTTT	CASSPRDREGNTEAFF
TRBV29-1	NA	TRBJ2-7	TRBD2	TGCAGCGTTCGACTAGCGCTATCCTACGAGCAGTACTTC	CSVRLALSYEQYF
TRBV9	NA	TRBJ1-2	TRBD1	TGTGCCAGCAAAGGACAGGGGTATGGCTACACCTTC	CASKGQGYGYTF
TRBV18	NA	TRBJ2-1	NA	TGTGCCAGCTCACAAAATACCGGGACACACAATGAGCAGTTCTTC	CASSQNTGTHNEQFF
TRBV19	NA	TRBJ2-7	NA	TGTGCCAGTACCCAAGGGCCGGGGTTCGAGCAGTACTTC	CASTQGPGFEQYF
TRBV7-2	NA	TRBJ2-3	NA	TGTGCCAGCAGCTTAGGTTACGGCGGGGGCACAGATACGCAGTATTTT	CASSLGYGGGTDTQYF
TRBV1	few	TRBJ2-2	NA	TGCACCAGCAGCCTAGCGGTCGCGAACACCGGGGAGCTGTTTTTT	CTSSLAVANTGELFF
TRBV6-6	NA	TRBJ2-1	TRBD2	TGTGCCAGCAGTAATCACCCGGGACTAGCGGACAATGAGCAGTTCTTC	CASSNHPGLADNEQFF
TRBV6-1	NA	TRBJ2-2	NA	TGTGCCAGCAGTGAAGTAGGGGCCGGAGAGCTGTTTTTT	CASSEVGAGELFF